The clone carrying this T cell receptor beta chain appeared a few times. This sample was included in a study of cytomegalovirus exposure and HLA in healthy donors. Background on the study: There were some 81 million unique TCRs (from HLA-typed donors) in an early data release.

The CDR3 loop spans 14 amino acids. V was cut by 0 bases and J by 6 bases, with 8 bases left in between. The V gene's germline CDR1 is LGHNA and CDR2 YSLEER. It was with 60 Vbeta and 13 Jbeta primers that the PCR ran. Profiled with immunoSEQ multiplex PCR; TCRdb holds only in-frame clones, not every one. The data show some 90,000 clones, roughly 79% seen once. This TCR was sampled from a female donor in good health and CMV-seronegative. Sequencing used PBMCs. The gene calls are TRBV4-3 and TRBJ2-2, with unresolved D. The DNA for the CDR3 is TGCGCCAGCAGCCAAGATTCCGGTCCCGGGGAGCTGTTTTTT. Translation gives CASSQDSGPGELFF.